The subject of this entry is one TCR beta chain. The antigen is undetermined. Germline lookup yields CDR1 MNHNS and CDR2 SASEGT. The ends lost 3 bases at V and 11 bases at J; junction bases unmatched: 12. The CDR3 has 15 amino acids. Time point meaning: after preoperative PTX-NDP chemotherapy. Patients received paclitaxel-nedaplatin as preoperative chemotherapy before surgery. These data are taken from a study of esophageal squamous cell carcinoma under preoperative chemotherapy. Study-level points and caveats: Post-treatment tumor-infiltrating lymphocytes appeared partly derived from peripheral T cells migrating into the tumor.

TCRdb used MiXCR to reprocess the PCR reads, holding one entry per CDR3 protein. The sample shows about 20,000 distinct CDR3 sequences, about half of them seen only once. This TCR came from a human donor with esophageal squamous cell carcinoma. The donor label of this sample is uncertain. The sample was taken from a patient given preoperative chemotherapy. The V gene is TRBV6-1, the J gene TRBJ2-5; 10 nucleotides agree with TRBD2. CDR3 coding DNA: TGTGCCAGCAGTGAGGGACTAGCGATTCTTCCGGAGCAGTACTTC. This encodes CASSEGLAILPEQYF.